This TCR beta chain was sequenced in a study of cytomegalovirus exposure and HLA in healthy donors (dated by TCRdb to the late 2010s). Context from the whole study: An earlier analysis of approximately 600 of the donors reported 250 to 300 Gb of sequence data and 117 million unique TCR beta sequences from about 180 million T cells. An early release covering about 600 HLA-typed donors comprised roughly 300 gigabases of sequencing data and around 86 million unique TCR sequences. Among the approximately 420 genotyped donors, about 83% belonged to the genetic ancestry cluster associated with self-reported Caucasian donors. The study aimed to test whether signatures of past pathogen exposure could be identified by cataloging public T cell receptors. The study profiled the T cell repertoires of hundreds of subjects by immunosequencing and related them to cytomegalovirus serostatus. Along with the roughly 670-subject first cohort, a separate validation cohort of roughly 110 different subjects was used. To predict cytomegalovirus infection status, the study brought together high-throughput TCR immunosequencing, statistical association of individual TCRs with disease status, and machine learning. A later analysis re-examined previously published TCR beta repertoires from around 670 donors and added high-resolution HLA genotyping to investigate patterns of TCR occurrence. Rather than drawing on any new phenotypic data, the later analysis identified candidate immune exposures from TCR beta sequences and the way those sequences occurred across donors. To decide whether each TCR beta V gene segment behaved as functional or pseudogenic, an earlier analysis of 587 of the donors relied on high-throughput TCR beta sequencing. Donor age, sex, ethnicity and CMV serostatus were compiled together with the repertoire data. A later genetic analysis took genome-wide SNP genotypes for about 65% of the 666 donors and used that subset as a discovery cohort. Every discovery cohort repertoire had been produced on one sequencing platform. Both class I and class II loci were covered by HLA typing, at four-digit resolution. The number of typed donors differed by locus: roughly 620-640 for A, B, C, DRB1 and DQB1; approximately 540 for DQA1; 606 for DPA1; and about 470 for DPB1. A handful of DR-DQ haplotypes were handled as single units for association and clustering because linkage in the cohort was strong. On average, around 230,000 unique TCR beta nucleotide sequences were sequenced per donor among several hundred genotyped donors of the cohort, with approximately 18% of those sequences being non-productive. The research as a whole found: A later analysis associated approximately 17,000 TCR beta sequences with specific HLA alleles at a false discovery rate of 0.05. The study gave a list of around 170 TCR beta chains associated with cytomegalovirus. In a later genetic analysis, fewer N-insertions in productive TCRs were reported among donors in an Asian-associated ancestry cluster than the roughly 700-donor mean. Across donors, most TCR sequences were observed very rarely, whereas some public TCRs were present in many individuals. A further reported finding was that TCR beta sequences accurately predicted the HLA-A and HLA-B alleles for most subjects in the first cohort. Presence/absence analyses assumed roughly uniform sequencing depth across donors, an assumption that may not hold. In a later analysis, HLA-associated TCR beta chains were found to be more clonally expanded and to have lower generation probabilities than equally common non-associated chains. In this cohort, only TCR beta chains were sequenced, and detectable features were limited by the absence of alpha or paired-chain data. In vitro tests confirmed that three of the cytomegalovirus-associated TCR beta chains recognize cytomegalovirus antigens. The authors suggested that the approach could potentially be generalized to other disease states and immunological phenotypes. Strong co-occurrence of HLA alleles, especially DR and DQ, made assigning TCR associations to individual alleles difficult. The sequencing pipeline was judged likely to have produced a cluster of highly shared sequence variants as a technical artifact. Correlated functional status among segregating V segments might be attributable to linkage disequilibrium, but an unknown experimental factor could not be ruled out. Because some donors lacked HLA typing at each locus, the association tests relied only on the typed subset. A later genetic analysis associated a missense DCLRE1C variant with V-gene and J-gene trimming of TCR beta chains, and an independent cohort replicated the association. In a later analysis, TCR association rates were found to vary across HLA loci, with the most associated TCRs seen for DRB1 alleles and the fewest for HLA-C alleles. According to a later analysis, most CMV-associated TCR beta chains appeared to be HLA-restricted, and the HLA associations seemed to be driven largely by CMV exposure. For the cohort, immune exposure information was limited to CMV serostatus. An earlier analysis of approximately 590 of the donors showed that most TCR beta V segments appeared in productive rearrangements either about 87% or about 30% of the time, which broadly matched IMGT annotations. According to a later analysis, parvovirus B19, influenza, CMV and Epstein-Barr virus appeared linked to several top co-occurrence clusters. Because counts were too low, about 15 rarely observed V segments, including chromosome 9 orphons, were left out of the earlier analysis of a few hundred of the donors. Cytomegalovirus status was reported to be diagnosed by the classifier with high specificity and sensitivity in both the original and validation cohorts. Some IMGT-functional V segments, including TRBV6-2 and TRBV6-3, could not be told apart with the 87-base-pair reads, so those segments were excluded.

CDR1 SQVTM and CDR2 ANQGSEA are derived from the germline V gene. The CDR3 runs 12 residues from the cysteine to the phenylalanine. The entry retains the CDR3 DNA only, 36 bases that are in frame from base 1. V and J are truncated by 7 bases and 4 bases respectively, leaving an intervening sequence of 13 bases. About this clone: Its antigen remains undetermined. No quality values exist for individual bases; no much larger clone is one base distant.

The cohort was made up of 650 to 700 healthy bone marrow donors. Cohort members were all nominally healthy when sampled, although unrecorded immune exposures were likely present. The donor tested CMV seronegative and was one of the 352 seronegative cohort members. A peripheral blood sample was provided by each donor, and peripheral blood mononuclear cells were used for TCR beta sequencing. The Qiagen DNeasy Blood Extraction Kit was used to extract genomic DNA from the blood cell samples. The library was built by means of the immunoSEQ multiplex PCR assay. A mixture of 60 forward primers for TCR Vbeta segments and 13 reverse primers for TCR Jbeta segments was used in the multiplex PCR. The CDR3 region of rearranged TCR beta genes was amplified from genomic DNA by a multiplex PCR assay. Amplified TCR beta libraries were sequenced as 87-base-pair reads on the Illumina HiSeq System. In the original analysis: A later analysis counted some 74 million unique TCR beta chains across the 666 repertoires, and 9 million to 14 million of these chains were shared by at least two donors. To remove PCR and sequencing errors, raw reads were error-corrected and collapsed into unique sequences using a nearest-neighbor algorithm that merged closely related sequences. Alignment of CDR3 sequences to IMGT reference sequences was used to assign V, D and J gene segments. Each retained sequence needed at least a six-nucleotide match to both a V gene segment and a J gene segment. Rearrangements were classified as productive when the CDR3 lacked stop codons and remained in frame with V and J, and all other rearrangements were classified as non-productive. CDR3 was defined by IMGT convention, running from the second conserved V-encoded cysteine to the conserved J-encoded phenylalanine. Sequences without an unambiguous match to a single V gene segment were excluded from the earlier analysis of 450 to 750 of the donors. In an earlier analysis of about 590 of the donors, a V segment was called functional when productive rearrangements were above 56.7%, and segregating when the standard deviation between donors exceeded 5%. A statistical classification framework was built for diagnosing cytomegalovirus status from the catalog of TCR beta chain sequences. In a later analysis, TCR nucleotide sequences were compared against IMGT/GENE-DB human TR gene sequences so that V and J genes could be assigned. Using the TCRdist pipeline, a later analysis assigned CDR3 sequences along with most-parsimonious VDJ recombination scenarios. In a later analysis, every TCR beta chain was defined by the combination of its CDR3 amino acid sequence and its V-gene family, and reads without a unique V-gene family were dropped. A later analysis removed 550 to 650 highly shared, low-generation-probability nucleotide sequences to deal with suspected cross-contamination and a sequencing artifact. In a later analysis, a clonal expansion index for each public chain was calculated from normalized within-repertoire ranks of inferred template counts. In a later analysis, generation probabilities were computed with a VDJ recombination model fitted to out-of-frame rearrangements, and the resulting probabilities were checked against IGoR. A later analysis scored TCR-TCR, TCR-HLA and TCR-CMV co-occurrence with hypergeometric tests, applying a repertoire-size bias correction to TCR pairs. To estimate false discovery rates, a later analysis permuted the HLA or CMV assignments 20 times. A later analysis grouped co-occurring TCRs with DBSCAN, adding TCRdist sequence similarity when clustering within HLA-allele-positive subsets. Repertoires with fewer than 30,000 or more than 120,000 public chains were left out of co-occurrence clustering, as were about 5 repertoires with anomalous nucleotide sharing. In TCRdb, the immuneACCESS table is reduced to in-frame sequences with V and J assigned. These tables do not hold every clone; where another copy was compared, an unresolved V gene accounts for under half, and the others remain unexplained. The V and J calls and the clone size are those of that table, but D and trimming were determined from the DNA. The sample table records about 190,000 clones; around 80% of these occur just once. Of the sample, roughly 2.3% falls within the top ten clones.

The TCR was taken from a male donor in good health and CMV-seronegative. What was sequenced was PBMCs. The V gene is TRBV29-1 and the J gene is TRBJ2-5; D gene: possibly TRBD1, on 5 matching bases. In nucleotide form, the sequence is TGCAGCGCCATAGCAGGGATAGAGACCCAGTACTTC. Its coded protein is CSAIAGIETQYF. The CDR3 plus the reference TRBV29-1 and TRBJ2-5 genes for the other parts give the full variable domain: SAVISQKPSRDICQRGTSLTIQCQVDSQVTMMFWYRQQPGQSLTLIATANQGSEATYESGFVIDKFPISRPNLTFSTLTVSNMSPEDSSIYLCSAIAGIETQYFGPGTRLLVL.